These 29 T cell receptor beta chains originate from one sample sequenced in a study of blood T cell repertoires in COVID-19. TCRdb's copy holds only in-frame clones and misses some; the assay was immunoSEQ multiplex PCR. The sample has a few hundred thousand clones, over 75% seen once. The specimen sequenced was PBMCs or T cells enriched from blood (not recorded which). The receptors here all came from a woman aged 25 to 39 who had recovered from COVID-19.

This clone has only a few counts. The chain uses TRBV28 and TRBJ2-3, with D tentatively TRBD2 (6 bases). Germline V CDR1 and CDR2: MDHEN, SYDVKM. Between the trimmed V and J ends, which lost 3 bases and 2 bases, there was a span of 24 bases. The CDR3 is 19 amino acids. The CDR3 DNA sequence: TGTGCCAGCAGTTTCACTCAACAGTACTGGGGGGTGCCCACAGATACGCAGTATTTT. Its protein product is CASSFTQQYWGVPTDTQYF.

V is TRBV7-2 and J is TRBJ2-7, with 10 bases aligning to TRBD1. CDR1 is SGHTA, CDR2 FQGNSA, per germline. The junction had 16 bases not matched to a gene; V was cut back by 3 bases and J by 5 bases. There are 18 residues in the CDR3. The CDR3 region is CASSFRQGASTAAHEQYF. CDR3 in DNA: TGTGCCAGCAGCTTCCGACAGGGGGCGTCAACCGCGGCCCACGAGCAGTACTTC.

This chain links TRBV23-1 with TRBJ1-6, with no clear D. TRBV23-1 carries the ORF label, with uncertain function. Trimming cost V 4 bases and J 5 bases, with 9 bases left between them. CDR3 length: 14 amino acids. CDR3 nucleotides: TGCGCCAGCAGTCGGTCCGGGGATAATTCACCCCTCCACTTT. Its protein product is CASSRSGDNSPLHF.

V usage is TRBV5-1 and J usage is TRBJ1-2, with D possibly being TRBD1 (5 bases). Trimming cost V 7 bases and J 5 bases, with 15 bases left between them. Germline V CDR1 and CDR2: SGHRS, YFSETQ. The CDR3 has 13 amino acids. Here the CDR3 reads CASGERGGYGYTF. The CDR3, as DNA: TGCGCCAGCGGCGAAAGGGGTGGTTATGGCTACACCTTC.

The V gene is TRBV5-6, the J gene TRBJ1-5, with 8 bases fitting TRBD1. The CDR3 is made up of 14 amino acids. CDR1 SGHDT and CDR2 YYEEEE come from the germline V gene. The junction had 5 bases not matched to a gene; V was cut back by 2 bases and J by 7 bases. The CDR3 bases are TGTGCCAGCAGCTTTGGTCAGGGGGCCCAGCCCCAGCATTTT. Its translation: CASSFGQGAQPQHF. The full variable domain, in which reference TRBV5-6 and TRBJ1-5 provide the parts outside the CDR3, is DAGVTQSPTHLIKTRGQQVTLRCSPKSGHDTVSWYQQALGQGPQFIFQYYEEEERQRGNFPDRFSGHQFPNYSSELNVNALLLGDSALYLCASSFGQGAQPQHFGDGTRLSIL.

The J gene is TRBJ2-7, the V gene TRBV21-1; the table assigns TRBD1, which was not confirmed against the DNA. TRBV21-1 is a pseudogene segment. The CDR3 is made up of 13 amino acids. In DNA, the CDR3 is TGTGCCACCCCGTTTAACAGCTCCTACGAGCAGTACTTC. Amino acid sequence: CATPFNSSYEQYF.

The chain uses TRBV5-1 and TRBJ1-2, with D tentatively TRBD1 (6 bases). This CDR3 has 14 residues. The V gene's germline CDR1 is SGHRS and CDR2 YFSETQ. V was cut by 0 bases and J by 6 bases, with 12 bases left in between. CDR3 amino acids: CASSLGFRGNGYTF. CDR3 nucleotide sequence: TGCGCCAGCAGCTTGGGTTTCAGGGGTAATGGCTACACCTTC.

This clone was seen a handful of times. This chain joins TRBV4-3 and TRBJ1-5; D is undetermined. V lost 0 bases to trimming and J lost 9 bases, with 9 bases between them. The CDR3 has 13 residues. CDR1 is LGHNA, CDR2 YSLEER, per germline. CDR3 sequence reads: CASSQDSGGPQHF. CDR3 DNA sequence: TGCGCCAGCAGCCAAGACTCTGGCGGGCCCCAGCATTTT.

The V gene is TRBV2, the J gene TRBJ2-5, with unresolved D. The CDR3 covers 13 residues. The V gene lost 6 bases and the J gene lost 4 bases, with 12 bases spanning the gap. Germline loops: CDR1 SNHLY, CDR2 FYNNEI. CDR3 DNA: TGTGCCAGCAGAAAGGCGGTGGGAGAGACCCAGTACTTC. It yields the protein CASRKAVGETQYF.

The CDR3 sequence: CAISETSGVNADTQYF. CDR3 DNA: TGTGCCATCAGTGAGACTAGCGGGGTTAACGCAGATACGCAGTATTTT. The rearrangement uses TRBV10-3 and TRBJ2-3; TRBD2 matches 10 bases. This CDR3 contains 16 residues. Germline V gene sequence: CDR1 ENHRY, CDR2 SYGVKD. Germline trimming cut 2 bases from V and 4 bases from J; bases unmatched to any gene: 6.

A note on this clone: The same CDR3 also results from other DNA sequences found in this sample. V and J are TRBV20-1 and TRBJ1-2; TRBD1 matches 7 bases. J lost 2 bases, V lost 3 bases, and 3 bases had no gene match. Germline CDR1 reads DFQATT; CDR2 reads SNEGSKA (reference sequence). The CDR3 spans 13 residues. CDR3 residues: CSASPGGNYGYTF. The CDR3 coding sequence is TGCAGTGCTAGTCCAGGGGGGAACTATGGCTACACCTTC.

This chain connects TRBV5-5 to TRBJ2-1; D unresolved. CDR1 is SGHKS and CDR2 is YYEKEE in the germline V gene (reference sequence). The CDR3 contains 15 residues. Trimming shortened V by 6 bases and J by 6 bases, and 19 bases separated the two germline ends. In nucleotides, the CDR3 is TGTGCCAGCACATTCCTCGTTGGAGCCCCCAATGAGCAGTTCTTC. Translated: CASTFLVGAPNEQFF.

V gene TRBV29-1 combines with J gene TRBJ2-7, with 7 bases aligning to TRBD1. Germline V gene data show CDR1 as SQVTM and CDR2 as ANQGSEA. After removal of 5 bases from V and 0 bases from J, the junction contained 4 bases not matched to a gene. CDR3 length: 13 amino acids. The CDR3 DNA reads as TGCAGCGTTTTTAACAGGGGCTCCTACGAGCAGTACTTC. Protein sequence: CSVFNRGSYEQYF.

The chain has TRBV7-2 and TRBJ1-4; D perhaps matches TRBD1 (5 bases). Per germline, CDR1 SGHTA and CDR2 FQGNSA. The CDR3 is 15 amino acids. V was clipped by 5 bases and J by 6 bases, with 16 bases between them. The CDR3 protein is CASSTQGSHDEKLFF. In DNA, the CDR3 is TGTGCCAGCAGCACCCAGGGTTCACACGATGAAAAACTGTTTTTT.

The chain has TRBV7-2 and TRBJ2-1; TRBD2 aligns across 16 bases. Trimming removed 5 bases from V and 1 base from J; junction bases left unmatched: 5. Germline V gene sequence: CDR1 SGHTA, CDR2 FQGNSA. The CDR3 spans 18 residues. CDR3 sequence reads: CASSAGTSGGASYNEQFF. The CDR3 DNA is TGTGCCAGCAGCGCCGGGACTAGCGGGGGGGCGTCCTACAATGAGCAGTTCTTC.

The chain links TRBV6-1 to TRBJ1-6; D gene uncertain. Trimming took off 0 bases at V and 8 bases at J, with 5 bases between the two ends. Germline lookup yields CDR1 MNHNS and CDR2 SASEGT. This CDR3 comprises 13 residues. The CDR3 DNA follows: TGTGCCAGCAGTGAAGCCGGGGATTCACCCCTCCACTTT. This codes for CASSEAGDSPLHF.

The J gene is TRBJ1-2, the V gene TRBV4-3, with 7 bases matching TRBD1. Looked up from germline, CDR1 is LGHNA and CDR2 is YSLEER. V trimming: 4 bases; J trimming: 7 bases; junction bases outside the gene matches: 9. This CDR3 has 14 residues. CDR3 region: CASSPEGQLVGYTF. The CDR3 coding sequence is TGCGCCAGCAGCCCAGAGGGACAGTTAGTTGGCTACACCTTC.

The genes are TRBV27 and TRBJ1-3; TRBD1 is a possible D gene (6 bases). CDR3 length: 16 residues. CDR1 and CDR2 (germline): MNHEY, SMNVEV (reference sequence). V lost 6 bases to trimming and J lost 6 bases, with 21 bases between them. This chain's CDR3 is CASRPQGWELENTIYF. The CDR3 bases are TGTGCCAGCAGACCTCAGGGGTGGGAGCTGGAAAACACCATATATTTT.

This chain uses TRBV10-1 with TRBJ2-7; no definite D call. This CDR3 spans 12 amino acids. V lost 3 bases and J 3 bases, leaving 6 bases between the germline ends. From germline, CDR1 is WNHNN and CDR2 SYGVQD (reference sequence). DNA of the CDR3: TGCGCCAGCAGTGATGTCCTCTACGAGCAGTACTTC. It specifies CASSDVLYEQYF.

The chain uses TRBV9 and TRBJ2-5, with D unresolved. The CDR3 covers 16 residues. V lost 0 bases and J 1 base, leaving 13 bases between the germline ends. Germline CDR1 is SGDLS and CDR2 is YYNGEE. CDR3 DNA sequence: TGTGCCAGCAGCGTAGGGAGTGTGCCCCCCCAAGAGACCCAGTACTTC. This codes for CASSVGSVPPQETQYF.

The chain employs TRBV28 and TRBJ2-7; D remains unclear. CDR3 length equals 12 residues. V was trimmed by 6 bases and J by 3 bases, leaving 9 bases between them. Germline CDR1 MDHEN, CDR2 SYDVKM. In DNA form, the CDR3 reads TGTGCCAGCAGGTCGTCGGTCTACGAGCAGTACTTC. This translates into CASRSSVYEQYF.

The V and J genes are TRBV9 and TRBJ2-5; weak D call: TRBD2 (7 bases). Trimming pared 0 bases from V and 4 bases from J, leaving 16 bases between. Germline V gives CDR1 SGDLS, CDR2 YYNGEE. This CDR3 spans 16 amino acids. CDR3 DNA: TGTGCCAGCAGCGTAGGTGCCCGGGGGGCTGGAGAGACCCAGTACTTC. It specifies CASSVGARGAGETQYF. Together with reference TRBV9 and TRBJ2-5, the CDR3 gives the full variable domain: DSGVTQTPKHLITATGQRVTLRCSPRSGDLSVYWYQQSLDQGLQFLIQYYNGEERAKGNILERFSAQQFPDLHSELNLSSLELGDSALYFCASSVGARGAGETQYFGPGTRLLVL.

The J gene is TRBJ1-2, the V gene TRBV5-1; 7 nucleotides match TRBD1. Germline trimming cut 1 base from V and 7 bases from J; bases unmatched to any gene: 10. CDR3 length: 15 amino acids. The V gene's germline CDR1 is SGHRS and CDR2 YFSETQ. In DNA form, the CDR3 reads TGCGCCAGCAGCTTGTGGGTGACAGGGAGCTTTGGCTACACCTTC. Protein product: CASSLWVTGSFGYTF.

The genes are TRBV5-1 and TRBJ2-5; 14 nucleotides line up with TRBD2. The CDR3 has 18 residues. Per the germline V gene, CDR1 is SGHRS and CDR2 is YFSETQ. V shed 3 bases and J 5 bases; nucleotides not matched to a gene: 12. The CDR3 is CASSSGTSGGPGAETQYF. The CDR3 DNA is TGCGCCAGCAGCTCCGGGACTAGCGGGGGCCCTGGCGCCGAGACCCAGTACTTC.

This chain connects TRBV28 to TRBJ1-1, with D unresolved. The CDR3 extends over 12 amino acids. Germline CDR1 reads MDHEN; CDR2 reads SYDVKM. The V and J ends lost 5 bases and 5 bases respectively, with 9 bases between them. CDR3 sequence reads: CASSPPGTEAFF. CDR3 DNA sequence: TGTGCCAGCAGTCCCCCCGGGACTGAAGCTTTCTTT. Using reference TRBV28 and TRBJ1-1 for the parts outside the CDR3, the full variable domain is DVKVTQSSRYLVKRTGEKVFLECVQDMDHENMFWYRQDPGLGLRLIYFSYDVKMKEKGDIPEGYSVSREKKERFSLILESASTNQTSMYLCASSPPGTEAFFGQGTRLTVV.

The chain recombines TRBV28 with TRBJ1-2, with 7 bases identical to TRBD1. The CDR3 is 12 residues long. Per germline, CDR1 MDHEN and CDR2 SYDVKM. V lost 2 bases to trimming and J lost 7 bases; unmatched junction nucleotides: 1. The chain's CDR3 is CASSLQGVGYTF. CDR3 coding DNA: TGTGCCAGCAGTTTACAGGGGGTTGGCTACACCTTC.

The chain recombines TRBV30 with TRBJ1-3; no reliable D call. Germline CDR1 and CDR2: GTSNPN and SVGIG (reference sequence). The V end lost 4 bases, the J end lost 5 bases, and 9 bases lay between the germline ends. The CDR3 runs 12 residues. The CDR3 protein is CAWNYLRNTIYF. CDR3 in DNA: TGTGCCTGGAATTACTTGAGAAACACCATATATTTT.

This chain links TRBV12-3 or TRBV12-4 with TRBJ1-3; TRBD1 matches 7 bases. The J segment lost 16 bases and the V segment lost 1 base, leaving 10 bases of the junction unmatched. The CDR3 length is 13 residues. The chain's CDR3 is CASSLGGTAPVYF. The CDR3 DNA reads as TGTGCCAGCAGTTTAGGGGGGACAGCTCCCGTGTATTTT.

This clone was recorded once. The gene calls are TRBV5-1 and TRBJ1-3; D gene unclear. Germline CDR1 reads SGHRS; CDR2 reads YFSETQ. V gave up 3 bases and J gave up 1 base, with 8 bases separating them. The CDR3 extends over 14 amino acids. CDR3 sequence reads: CASSSGMSGNTIYF. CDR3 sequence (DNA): TGCGCCAGCAGCTCGGGGATGTCTGGAAACACCATATATTTT.